This T cell receptor beta chain was sequenced for a study of T-cell memory formation after mild COVID-19. Study-level background: The TCR clusters were mostly specific to one donor.

This clonotype was seen only a few times. What it binds is unknown. With constant-segment primers, 5'RACE yielded cDNA libraries of TCR alpha and TCR beta that carried sample barcodes and UMIs. One entry per CDR3 protein, called by TCRdb with MiXCR from the 5' RACE reads. The profile covers 350,000 to 500,000 distinct CDR3 sequences, with roughly 20% appearing a single time and around 8% taken by the ten largest. Study outcomes and limitations: Researchers found some responding clones in pre-infection memory, a sign that cross-reactive memory joined.

Input material: PBMCs or a T cell subset sorted from them (not recorded which). This TCR derives from an adult woman who had mild COVID-19 (a few samples of this study predate the infection). Cell type and time point are not known.

In nucleotides, the CDR3 is TGTGCCAGCAGCGCCGATAGAACAGGGGGCGGGAAAACTGAAGCTTTCTTT. Translation gives CASSADRTGGGKTEAFF. The genes are TRBV9 and TRBJ1-1; 9 nucleotides agree with TRBD1. V trimming: 3 bases; J trimming: 5 bases; junction bases outside the gene matches: 14. CDR3 length: 17 amino acids. CDR1 and CDR2 from the germline V gene are SGDLS and YYNGEE.